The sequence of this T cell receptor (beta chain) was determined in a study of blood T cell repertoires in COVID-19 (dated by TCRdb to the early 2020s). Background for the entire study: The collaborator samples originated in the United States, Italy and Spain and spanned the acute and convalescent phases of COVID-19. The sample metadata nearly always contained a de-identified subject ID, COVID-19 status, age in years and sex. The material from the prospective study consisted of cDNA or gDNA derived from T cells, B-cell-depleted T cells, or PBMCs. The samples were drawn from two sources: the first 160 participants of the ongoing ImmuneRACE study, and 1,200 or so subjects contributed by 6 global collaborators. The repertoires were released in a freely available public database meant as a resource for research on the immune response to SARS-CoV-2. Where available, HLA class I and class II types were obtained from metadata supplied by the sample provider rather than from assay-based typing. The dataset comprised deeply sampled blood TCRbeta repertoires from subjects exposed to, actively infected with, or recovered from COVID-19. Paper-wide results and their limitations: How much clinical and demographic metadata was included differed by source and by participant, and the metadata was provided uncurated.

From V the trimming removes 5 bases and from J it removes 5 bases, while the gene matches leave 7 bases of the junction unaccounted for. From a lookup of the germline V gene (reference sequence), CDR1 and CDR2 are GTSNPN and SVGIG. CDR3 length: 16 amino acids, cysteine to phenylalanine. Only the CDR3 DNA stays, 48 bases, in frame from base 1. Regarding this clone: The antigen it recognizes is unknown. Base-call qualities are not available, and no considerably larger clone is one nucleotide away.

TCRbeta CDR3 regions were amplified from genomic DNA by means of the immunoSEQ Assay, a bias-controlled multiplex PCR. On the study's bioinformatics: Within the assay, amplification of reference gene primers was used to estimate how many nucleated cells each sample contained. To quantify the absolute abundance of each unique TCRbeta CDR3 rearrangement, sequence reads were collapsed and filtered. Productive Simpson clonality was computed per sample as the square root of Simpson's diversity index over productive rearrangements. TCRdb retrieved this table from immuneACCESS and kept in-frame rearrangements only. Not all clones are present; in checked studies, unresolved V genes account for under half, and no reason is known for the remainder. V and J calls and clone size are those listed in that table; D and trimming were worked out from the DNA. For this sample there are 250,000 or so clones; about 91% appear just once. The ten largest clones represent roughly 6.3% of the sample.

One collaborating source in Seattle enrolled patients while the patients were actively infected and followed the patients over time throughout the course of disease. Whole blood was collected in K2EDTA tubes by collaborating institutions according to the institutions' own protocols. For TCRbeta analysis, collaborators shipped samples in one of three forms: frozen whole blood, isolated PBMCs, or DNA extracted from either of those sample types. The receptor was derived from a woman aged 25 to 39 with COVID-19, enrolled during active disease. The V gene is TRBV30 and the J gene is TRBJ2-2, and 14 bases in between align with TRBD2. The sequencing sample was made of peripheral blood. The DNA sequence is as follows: TGTGCCTGGCTATTGGGACTAGCGGGAGAGACCGGGGAGCTGTTTTTT. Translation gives CAWLLGLAGETGELFF. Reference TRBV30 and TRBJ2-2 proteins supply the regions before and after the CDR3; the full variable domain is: SQTIHQWPATLVQPVGSPLSLECTVEGTSNPNLYWYRQAAGRGLQLLFYSVGIGQISSEVPQNLSASRPQDRQFILSSKKLLLSDSGFYLCAWLLGLAGETGELFFGEGSRLTVL.